This is a list of T cell receptor beta chains from one sample in a study of human T cells and chemical hapten exposure. One entry per CDR3 protein results from TCRdb running MiXCR on the RACE reads. The table has about 31,000 distinct CDR3 sequences, 6.5% to 8.5% seen once. The sample was whole blood. Receptor source: a human donor in good health. Some clones in this sample may be carry-over from other donors' samples. The CDR3 runs from the conserved cysteine through the conserved F or W.

v_call: TRBV5-6; cdr3_aa: CASSRGTGEPLYGYTF
v_call: TRBV18; cdr3_aa: CASSPWAGDTEAFF
v_call: TRBV20-1; cdr3_aa: CSASPTGTYTDTQYF
v_call: TRBV29-1; cdr3_aa: CSVQGATEAFF
v_call: TRBV6-2/TRBV6-3; cdr3_aa: CASSYSSRPDQPQHF
v_call: TRBV7-9; cdr3_aa: CASSLVSGTSTDTQYF
v_call: TRBV2; cdr3_aa: CASRLEMNTEAFF
v_call: TRBV6-2/TRBV6-3; cdr3_aa: CASSYIMNTEAFF
v_call: TRBV6-6; cdr3_aa: CASSSERSTQYF
v_call: TRBV30; cdr3_aa: CAFFRREASGYTF
v_call: TRBV7-9; cdr3_aa: CASSPRGGENTEAFF
v_call: TRBV30; cdr3_aa: CAWSVLNTEAFF
v_call: TRBV7-2; cdr3_aa: CASSLGGTSGPRARYF
v_call: TRBV5-1; cdr3_aa: CASGVGGPNEKLFF
v_call: TRBV7-8; cdr3_aa: CASSLAGGGSYEQYF
v_call: TRBV6-1; cdr3_aa: CASSDGTARRSPLHF
v_call: TRBV2; cdr3_aa: CASRMITGPGELFF
v_call: TRBV11-2; cdr3_aa: CASSQTNTEAFF